This T cell receptor (beta chain) was sequenced in a study of cytomegalovirus exposure and HLA in healthy donors. Across the whole study: Findings of an earlier analysis included about 120 million unique TCR beta sequences from 180 million or so T cells. About four fifths of around 400 genotyped donors fell in the Caucasian-associated ancestry cluster.

The germline CDR1 and CDR2 sequences are LNHDA and SQIVND (reference sequence). Trimming cost V 5 bases and J 12 bases; bases outside gene matches: 6. The CDR3 loop spans 12 amino acids. A multiplex PCR was run with 60 Vbeta primers and 13 Jbeta primers. TCRdb's copy holds only in-frame clones and misses some; the assay was immunoSEQ multiplex PCR. The sample lists roughly 190,000 clones; around 83% were seen once. This chain uses TRBV19 with TRBJ1-1, with 10 positions matching TRBD1. Material for sequencing was PBMCs. This clonotype was sampled from a woman in her forties or fifties in good health and CMV-seropositive. The CDR3 loop reads CASSLRDRGTFF. CDR3 coding DNA: TGTGCCAGTAGTCTTAGGGACAGGGGAACTTTCTTT.